One and the same sample provided the 25 T cell receptor beta chains below, sequenced in a study of CD8 T cells in ankylosing spondylitis. Using its own MiXCR run on the 5' RACE reads, TCRdb lists one record per CDR3 protein. The sample lists approximately 440,000 distinct CDR3 sequences, 15% to 20% occurring once. What these receptors recognize is not known. Overall study results and limits: Seemingly distinctive of ankylosing spondylitis blood was a TCR beta motif formed by eight highly homologous variants.

The sequenced material came from blood, either unsorted or a sorted T cell fraction (not recorded which). The receptor set was obtained from a male donor with ankylosing spondylitis.

V usage is TRBV12-3 or TRBV12-4 and J usage is TRBJ1-2; TRBD1 is a possible D gene (5 bases). V gave up 6 bases and J gave up 4 bases, with 12 bases separating them. The length of the CDR3 is 13 residues. The CDR3 DNA reads as TGTGCCAGCAGATCTCAGGGAAGCTATGGCTACACCTTC. Its translation: CASRSQGSYGYTF.

The J gene is TRBJ1-2, the V gene TRBV20-1, with TRBD1 matching 7 bases. V was clipped by 3 bases and J by 5 bases; unmatched bases: 9. CDR3 size: 14 residues. Germline V gives CDR1 DFQATT, CDR2 SNEGSKA (reference sequence). The CDR3 DNA follows: TGCAGTGCTAGCCGATCAGACAGGGCGTATGGCTACACCTTC. Translation: CSASRSDRAYGYTF.

The chain combines TRBV30 with TRBJ2-3, with D uncertain. CDR3 length: 14 residues. Looked up from germline, CDR1 is GTSNPN and CDR2 is SVGIG (reference sequence). V lost 0 bases and J lost 2, with 9 bases in between. CDR3 sequence: CAWSVNPYTDTQYF. In nucleotides, the CDR3 is TGTGCCTGGAGTGTGAACCCCTACACAGATACGCAGTATTTT.

The chain combines TRBV7-8 with TRBJ2-1; TRBD2 agrees at 8 bases. The CDR3 has 13 amino acids. V shed 5 bases and J 6 bases; nucleotides not matched to a gene: 3. Germline CDR1 and CDR2: SGHVS and FQNEAQ. CDR3: CASSTRGGNEQFF. As DNA, the CDR3 is TGTGCCAGCAGCACCCGGGGGGGCAATGAGCAGTTCTTC. The full variable domain, rest sourced from reference TRBV7-8 and TRBJ2-1, is GAGVSQSPRYKVAKRGQDVALRCDPISGHVSLFWYQQALGQGPEFLTYFQNEAQLDKSGLPSDRFFAERPEGSVSTLKIQRTQQEDSAVYLCASSTRGGNEQFFGPGTRLTVL.

The chain employs TRBV6-5 and TRBJ1-6; D possibly corresponds to TRBD1 (5 bases). This CDR3 region has 15 residues. CDR1 and CDR2 (germline): MNHEY, SVGAGI. V lost 6 bases to trimming and J lost 8 bases, with 17 bases between them. In DNA form, the CDR3 reads TGTGCCAGCAGCGACTCGGGGGTTGGCGATTCACCCCTCCACTTT. It codes for CASSDSGVGDSPLHF.

The chain is built from TRBV24-1 and TRBJ2-7, with 11 nucleotides matching TRBD2. J gave up 3 bases and V 2 bases, and 8 bases lay outside the gene matches. This CDR3 is built from 17 residues. The germline V gene encodes CDR1 KGHDR and CDR2 SFDVKD. CDR3 DNA sequence: TGTGCCACCAGTGATTCCGGGACTAGCGGTTCGGTCTACGAGCAGTACTTC. Translation gives CATSDSGTSGSVYEQYF.

This clonotype has ten or more counts. This chain connects TRBV5-1 to TRBJ1-4, with D unclear. The V end was cut by 5 bases, the J end by 6 bases, with 11 bases between. In germline, CDR1 is SGHRS, CDR2 YFSETQ. CDR3 length: 13 amino acids. CDR3 in amino acids: CASSRTADEKLFF. For the CDR3, the DNA is TGCGCCAGCAGTAGGACCGCGGATGAAAAACTGTTTTTT.

The chain employs TRBV27 and TRBJ1-2; no reliable D call. Germline CDR1 is MNHEY and CDR2 is SMNVEV (reference sequence). The CDR3 has 13 residues. V was cut by 7 bases and J by 4 bases, with 13 bases left in between. Written as DNA, the CDR3 is TGTGCCAGCACCTCAACAGTTGGCTATGGCTACACCTTC. The encoded protein is CASTSTVGYGYTF.

This clonotype was counted only a few times. V is TRBV9 and J is TRBJ1-1, with D perhaps TRBD1 (5 bases). Trimming pared 3 bases from V and 0 bases from J, leaving 18 bases between. Germline V gene lookup returns CDR1 SGDLS and CDR2 YYNGEE. CDR3 length: 17 residues. The CDR3 nucleotides are TGTGCCAGCAGCGGCCCAACCGGGGGACTCATGAACACTGAAGCTTTCTTT. Translated, it gives CASSGPTGGLMNTEAFF. The full variable domain, completed using reference TRBV9 and TRBJ1-1, is DSGVTQTPKHLITATGQRVTLRCSPRSGDLSVYWYQQSLDQGLQFLIQYYNGEERAKGNILERFSAQQFPDLHSELNLSSLELGDSALYFCASSGPTGGLMNTEAFFGQGTRLTVV.

This clonotype showed up just a few times. The V and J genes are TRBV20-1 and TRBJ2-1; 9 bases map to TRBD2. The CDR3 is 12 residues long. V shed 2 bases, J shed 7 bases, and the junction held 0 bases outside the gene matches. Germline V gives CDR1 DFQATT, CDR2 SNEGSKA (reference sequence). The CDR3 DNA reads TGCAGTGCTAGACTAGCGGGGAATGAGCAGTTCTTC. Protein sequence: CSARLAGNEQFF.

At least ten counts were recorded for this clonotype. The V and J genes are TRBV12-3 or TRBV12-4 and TRBJ2-3; TRBD2 agrees at 12 bases. V lost 5 bases, J lost 1 base, and 4 bases stayed unmatched. CDR3 length equals 16 residues. The CDR3 is CASSGTSGLGTDTQYF. CDR3 nucleotides: TGTGCCAGCAGTGGGACTAGCGGGCTTGGCACAGATACGCAGTATTTT.

The V call is TRBV5-1, the J call TRBJ2-7; 10 bases are shared with TRBD1. The V gene's germline CDR1 is SGHRS and CDR2 YFSETQ. The V segment lost 6 bases and the J segment 5 bases; nucleotides outside the gene matches: 8. The CDR3 totals 14 residues. The CDR3 bases are TGCGCCAGCAAGGGGACAGGGGATTTCCACGAGCAGTACTTC. Amino acid sequence: CASKGTGDFHEQYF.

This clonotype was seen a handful of times. The chain joins TRBV7-9 to TRBJ1-1, with D hard to call. The V gene's germline CDR1 is SEHNR and CDR2 FQNEAQ (reference sequence). The V gene lost 2 bases and the J gene lost 1 base, with 8 bases spanning the gap. The CDR3 spans 14 residues. The CDR3 region is CASSLSVQNTEAFF. In nucleotides, the CDR3 is TGTGCCAGCAGCTTATCGGTTCAGAACACTGAAGCTTTCTTT.

This clonotype has at least ten counts. This chain connects TRBV12-3 or TRBV12-4 to TRBJ1-5; 7 bases fit TRBD1. Germline trimming cut 4 bases from V and 3 bases from J; bases unmatched to any gene: 3. The CDR3 sequence is 14 residues long. In DNA, the CDR3 is TGTGCCAGCAGTTGGGGACAGACCAATCAGCCCCAGCATTTT. This translates into CASSWGQTNQPQHF.

This clonotype was observed a few times. This chain joins TRBV3-1 and TRBJ1-1; D might be TRBD1 (5 bases). CDR1 is LGHDT, CDR2 YNNKEL, per germline (reference sequence). The CDR3 is 14 residues long. Trimming stripped 4 bases from V and 0 bases from J, with 9 bases between. The CDR3 loop is CASSRQTVNTEAFF. The CDR3 bases are TGTGCCAGCAGCCGGCAGACAGTGAACACTGAAGCTTTCTTT. The whole variable domain, remainder taken from reference TRBV3-1 and TRBJ1-1, is DTAVSQTPKYLVTQMGNDKSIKCEQNLGHDTMYWYKQDSKKFLKIMFSYNNKELIINETVPNRFSPKSPDKAHLNLHINSLELGDSAVYFCASSRQTVNTEAFFGQGTRLTVV.

The V gene is TRBV4-1, the J gene TRBJ1-1; a weak D match, TRBD1 (5 bases). This CDR3 is 15 amino acids long. The germline gives CDR1 MGHRA, CDR2 YSYEKL. V was shortened by 3 bases and J by 3 bases, with 14 bases between the two germline ends. The chain's CDR3 is CASSQDQGTDTEAFF. The CDR3 DNA reads as TGCGCCAGCAGCCAGGACCAGGGTACGGACACTGAAGCTTTCTTT.

In its sample, this clonotype was seen many times. V usage is TRBV12-3 or TRBV12-4 and J usage is TRBJ2-2; 8 bases fit TRBD1. With 6 bases clipped from V and 3 bases from J, the junction kept 6 bases outside the gene matches. This CDR3 is 15 amino acids long. The CDR3 loop reads CASRRTGFDTGELFF. The CDR3 DNA is TGTGCCAGCAGGAGGACAGGGTTCGACACCGGGGAGCTGTTTTTT.

V gene TRBV6-1 combines with J gene TRBJ1-4; possibly TRBD1 for D (5 bases). The V gene lost 5 bases and the J gene lost 2 bases, with 12 bases spanning the gap. The CDR3 loop spans 15 amino acids. Germline V CDR1 and CDR2: MNHNS, SASEGT. CDR3 nucleotide sequence: TGTGCCAGCAGTCGACAGCTTGGGACTAATGAAAAACTGTTTTTT. Encoded protein: CASSRQLGTNEKLFF.

This clonotype was observed many times. The V gene is TRBV20-1, the J gene TRBJ2-7, with 12 bases fitting TRBD1. This CDR3 has 14 amino acids. The V segment lost 5 bases and the J segment 4 bases; nucleotides outside the gene matches: 6. CDR1 is DFQATT, CDR2 SNEGSKA, per germline (reference sequence). As DNA, the CDR3 is TGCAGTGCTTTAACGGGACAGGGGGCATACGAGCAGTACTTC. Residues: CSALTGQGAYEQYF.

V and J are TRBV7-8 and TRBJ2-7, with 12 bases lining up with TRBD2. CDR3 length equals 17 residues. Germline assignment: CDR1 SGHVS and CDR2 FQNEAQ. V lost 5 bases, J lost 2 bases, and 10 bases stayed unmatched. The CDR3 DNA follows: TGTGCCAGCAGCCCAATGGGGGCTAGCGGGAGGGCCTACGAGCAGTACTTC. As protein: CASSPMGASGRAYEQYF.

The chain recombines TRBV9 with TRBJ1-5; D is possibly TRBD1 (5 bases). V was pared by 2 bases and J by 1 base, with 7 bases between. The V gene's germline CDR1 is SGDLS and CDR2 YYNGEE. This CDR3 has 14 amino acids. Written as DNA, the CDR3 is TGTGCCAGCAGCGTCGGGGACAGCAATCAGCCCCAGCATTTT. It codes for CASSVGDSNQPQHF.

This clonotype occurred a few times. The V and J genes are TRBV2 and TRBJ2-6; D gene uncertain. The CDR3 covers 15 residues. Germline V gene sequence: CDR1 SNHLY, CDR2 FYNNEI. V was cut by 5 bases and J by 3 bases, with 11 bases left in between. The CDR3, as DNA: TGTGCCAGCAGTACTAAGGGTTTTGGGGCCAACGTCCTGACTTTC. It yields the protein CASSTKGFGANVLTF.

The genes are TRBV7-9 and TRBJ1-6; D ambiguous. Trimming took 4 bases from V and 7 from J, leaving 17 bases between them. Germline loops: CDR1 SEHNR, CDR2 FQNEAQ (reference sequence). This CDR3 contains 16 residues. CDR3 loop: CASSSSMGGTNSPLHF. The CDR3, as DNA: TGTGCCAGCAGCTCCTCGATGGGAGGTACGAATTCACCCCTCCACTTT.

The chain recombines TRBV25-1 with TRBJ2-5; D gene uncertain. Germline V CDR1 and CDR2: MGHDK, SYGVNS. V lost 2 bases and J lost 3, with 10 bases in between. This CDR3 has 14 amino acids. Here the CDR3 DNA reads TGTGCCAGCAGTGAACCAGACGGAGAAGAGACCCAGTACTTC. Encoded protein: CASSEPDGEETQYF.

The DNA of the CDR3 is TGCAGTGCTTGGGACAGGGCCGTTTATGGCTACACCTTC. Protein: CSAWDRAVYGYTF. The chain has TRBV20-1 and TRBJ1-2, with TRBD1 matching 9 bases. Germline assignment: CDR1 DFQATT and CDR2 SNEGSKA (reference sequence). CDR3 length: 13 residues. The V gene end was trimmed by 5 bases and the J gene end by 5 bases; junction bases not matched to a gene: 6.